Listed below are T cell receptor beta chains from one sample, sequenced in a study of Ad26.COV2.S vaccination and SARS-CoV-2 variants. Produced via immunoSEQ multiplex PCR; TCRdb's table is partial and in-frame only. The sample holds about 500,000 clones, about 88% seen once. The source material was peripheral blood, sampled in a trial of Ad26.COV2.S vaccine versus placebo. These TCRs come from a person between 18 and 65 years old who received the Ad26.COV2.S COVID-19 vaccine or a placebo. Both conserved end residues are part of each CDR3. Each record gives: J gene, V gene, clone size, D gene, CDR3 DNA, CDR3 protein. D genes are given only for firm matches. Only part of the rows carry a size: once, few, many, or a class if the clone is expanded.

j_gene: TRBJ1-2
v_gene: TRBV9
abundance: .
d_gene: .
CDR3nt: TGTGCCAGCAGCGTAGGGCAGGCTCACGGCTACACCTTC
CDR3aa: CASSVGQAHGYTF

j_gene: TRBJ1-2
v_gene: TRBV6-2/TRBV6-3
abundance: few
d_gene: TRBD1
CDR3nt: TGTGCCAGCAGTCCAACAGGGGACTATGGCTACACCTTC
CDR3aa: CASSPTGDYGYTF

j_gene: TRBJ2-1
v_gene: TRBV5-8
abundance: .
d_gene: TRBD2
CDR3nt: TGTGCCAGCAGCAGCGGGGGGGCCTACAATGAGCAGTTCTTC
CDR3aa: CASSSGGAYNEQFF

j_gene: TRBJ2-7
v_gene: TRBV5-1
abundance: .
d_gene: .
CDR3nt: TGCGCCAGCAGCTACGGACAGATAAGCTCCTACGAGCAGTACTTC
CDR3aa: CASSYGQISSYEQYF

j_gene: TRBJ2-7
v_gene: TRBV6-5
abundance: .
d_gene: .
CDR3nt: TGTGCCAGCAGTTATTCAACCGGGAGCTCCTACGAGCAGTACTTC
CDR3aa: CASSYSTGSSYEQYF

j_gene: TRBJ2-7
v_gene: TRBV15
abundance: .
d_gene: .
CDR3nt: TGTGCCACCAGCAGACCTCCCCAGTACGAGCAGTACTTC
CDR3aa: CATSRPPQYEQYF

j_gene: TRBJ1-5
v_gene: TRBV15
abundance: .
d_gene: .
CDR3nt: TGTGCCACCAGCAGAGATCTCGACCCAAGCAATCAGCCCCAGCATTTT
CDR3aa: CATSRDLDPSNQPQHF

j_gene: TRBJ2-1
v_gene: TRBV5-4
abundance: .
d_gene: .
CDR3nt: TGTGCCAGCAGCTTTAGGACAGAAGTCAATGAGCAGTTCTTC
CDR3aa: CASSFRTEVNEQFF

j_gene: TRBJ1-2
v_gene: TRBV15
abundance: .
d_gene: .
CDR3nt: TGTGCCACCAGCAGAGATCCCGGGAGGGGCTACACCTTC
CDR3aa: CATSRDPGRGYTF

j_gene: TRBJ1-6
v_gene: TRBV18
abundance: .
d_gene: .
CDR3nt: TGTGCCAGCTCAGAAGAACCCCCCAGTTTTTCACCCCTCCACTTT
CDR3aa: CASSEEPPSFSPLHF

j_gene: TRBJ2-3
v_gene: TRBV5-4
abundance: .
d_gene: .
CDR3nt: TGTGCCAGCAGCTTGGTCGCACGCACAGATACGCAGTATTTT
CDR3aa: CASSLVARTDTQYF

j_gene: TRBJ1-5
v_gene: TRBV9
abundance: once
d_gene: .
CDR3nt: TGTGCCAGCAGCGCGGAGGGGGGGAATCAGCCCCAGCATTTT
CDR3aa: CASSAEGGNQPQHF

j_gene: TRBJ2-7
v_gene: TRBV5-8
abundance: once
d_gene: .
CDR3nt: TGTGCCAGCAGCTTCCCGTCTGAGTTCTACGAGCAGTACTTC
CDR3aa: CASSFPSEFYEQYF

j_gene: TRBJ1-5
v_gene: TRBV2
abundance: .
d_gene: TRBD1
CDR3nt: TGTGCCAGCAGAGAACCGGGACAGGGTAATCAGCCCCAGCATTTT
CDR3aa: CASREPGQGNQPQHF

j_gene: TRBJ2-3
v_gene: TRBV3-1/TRBV3-2
abundance: .
d_gene: TRBD2
CDR3nt: TGTGCCAGCAGCCAGGAACTAGCGGGAGTTGGTACGCAGTATTTT
CDR3aa: CASSQELAGVGTQYF

j_gene: TRBJ1-1
v_gene: TRBV9
abundance: .
d_gene: TRBD1
CDR3nt: TGTGCCAGCAGCCCCTTGACAGGGGTTCGTACTGAAGCTTTCTTT
CDR3aa: CASSPLTGVRTEAFF

j_gene: TRBJ1-1
v_gene: TRBV19
abundance: .
d_gene: TRBD1
CDR3nt: TGTGCCAGTCGCCTGGACAGGCGGAACACTGAAGCTTTCTTT
CDR3aa: CASRLDRRNTEAFF

j_gene: TRBJ2-3
v_gene: TRBV7-9
abundance: .
d_gene: TRBD2
CDR3nt: TGTGCCAGCAGCTTGACTAGCGGGAGCACAGATACGCAGTATTTT
CDR3aa: CASSLTSGSTDTQYF

j_gene: TRBJ1-6
v_gene: TRBV12-3/TRBV12-4
abundance: .
d_gene: TRBD1
CDR3nt: TGTGCCAGCAAGGGACAGCCTAATTCACCCCTCCACTTT
CDR3aa: CASKGQPNSPLHF

j_gene: TRBJ2-7
v_gene: TRBV18
abundance: .
d_gene: .
CDR3nt: TGTGCCAGCTCACTCGCTAAGTTGGAGCAGTACTTC
CDR3aa: CASSLAKLEQYF

j_gene: TRBJ1-5
v_gene: TRBV19
abundance: .
d_gene: .
CDR3nt: TGTGCCACCAGCAGGGAGGCGATAAGCAATCAGCCCCAGCATTTT
CDR3aa: CATSREAISNQPQHF

j_gene: TRBJ2-1
v_gene: TRBV6-5
abundance: .
d_gene: TRBD1
CDR3nt: TGTGCCAGCACCGGACCGGGACAGGGGGATTATGAGCAGTTCTTC
CDR3aa: CASTGPGQGDYEQFF